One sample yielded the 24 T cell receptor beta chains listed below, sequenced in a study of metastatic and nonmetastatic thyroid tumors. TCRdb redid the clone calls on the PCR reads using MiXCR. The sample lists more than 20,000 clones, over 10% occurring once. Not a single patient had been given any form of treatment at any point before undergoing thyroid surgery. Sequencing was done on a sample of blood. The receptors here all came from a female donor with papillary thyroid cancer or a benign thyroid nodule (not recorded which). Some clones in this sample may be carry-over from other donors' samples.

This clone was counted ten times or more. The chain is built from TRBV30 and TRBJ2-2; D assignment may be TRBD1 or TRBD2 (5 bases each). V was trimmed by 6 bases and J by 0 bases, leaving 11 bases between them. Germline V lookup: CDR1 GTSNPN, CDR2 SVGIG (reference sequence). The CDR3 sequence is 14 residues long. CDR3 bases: TGTGCCTGTCTTGGGACGGCGAACACCGGGGAGCTGTTTTTT. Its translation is CACLGTANTGELFF. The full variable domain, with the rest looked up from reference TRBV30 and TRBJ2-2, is SQTIHQWPATLVQPVGSPLSLECTVEGTSNPNLYWYRQAAGRGLQLLFYSVGIGQISSEVPQNLSASRPQDRQFILSSKKLLLSDSGFYLCACLGTANTGELFFGEGSRLTVL.

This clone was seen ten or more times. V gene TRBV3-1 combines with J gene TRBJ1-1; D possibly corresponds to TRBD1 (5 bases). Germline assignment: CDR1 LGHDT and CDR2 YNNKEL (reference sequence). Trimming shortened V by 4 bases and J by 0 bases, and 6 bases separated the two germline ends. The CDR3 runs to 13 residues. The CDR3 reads CASSPDMNTEAFF. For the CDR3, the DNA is TGTGCCAGCAGCCCGGACATGAACACTGAAGCTTTCTTT.

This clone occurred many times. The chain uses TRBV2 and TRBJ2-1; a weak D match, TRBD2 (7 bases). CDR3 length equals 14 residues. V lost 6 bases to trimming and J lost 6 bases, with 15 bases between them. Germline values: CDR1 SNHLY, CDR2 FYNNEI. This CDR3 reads CASRRGGGVNEQFF. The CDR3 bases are TGTGCCAGCAGGAGGGGGGGAGGGGTCAATGAGCAGTTCTTC. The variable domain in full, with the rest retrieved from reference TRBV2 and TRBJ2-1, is EPEVTQTPSHQVTQMGQEVILRCVPISNHLYFYWYRQILGQKVEFLVSFYNNEISEKSEIFDDQFSVERPDGSNFTLKIRSTKLEDSAMYFCASRRGGGVNEQFFGPGTRLTVL.

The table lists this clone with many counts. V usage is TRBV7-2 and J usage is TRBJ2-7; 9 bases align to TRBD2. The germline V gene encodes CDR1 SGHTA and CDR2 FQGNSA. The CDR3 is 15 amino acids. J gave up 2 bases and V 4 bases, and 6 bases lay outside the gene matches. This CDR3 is CASSSPRLAAYEQYF. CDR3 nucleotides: TGTGCCAGCAGCTCACCACGACTAGCGGCCTACGAGCAGTACTTC.

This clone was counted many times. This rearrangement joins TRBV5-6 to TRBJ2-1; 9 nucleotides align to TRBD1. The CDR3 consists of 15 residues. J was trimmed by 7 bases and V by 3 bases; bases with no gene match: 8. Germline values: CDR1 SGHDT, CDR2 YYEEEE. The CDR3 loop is CASSSLQGAGNEQFF. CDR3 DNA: TGTGCCAGCAGCTCCTTACAGGGGGCGGGTAATGAGCAGTTCTTC.

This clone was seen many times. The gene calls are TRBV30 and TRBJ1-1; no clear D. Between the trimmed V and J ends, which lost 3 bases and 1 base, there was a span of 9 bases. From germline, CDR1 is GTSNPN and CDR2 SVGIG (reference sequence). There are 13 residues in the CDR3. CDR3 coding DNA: TGTGCCTGGAGAAAACCAAGGAACACTGAAGCTTTCTTT. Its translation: CAWRKPRNTEAFF.

For the CDR3, the DNA is TGTGCCAGCAGCCCGGGACGTAGCTCCTACGAGCAGTACTTC. It translates to CASSPGRSSYEQYF. This sequence joins TRBV7-2 and TRBJ2-7; D may be TRBD1 or TRBD2 (5 bases each). V gave up 5 bases and J gave up 0 bases, with 11 bases separating them. This CDR3 spans 14 amino acids. Germline V gene data show CDR1 as SGHTA and CDR2 as FQGNSA.

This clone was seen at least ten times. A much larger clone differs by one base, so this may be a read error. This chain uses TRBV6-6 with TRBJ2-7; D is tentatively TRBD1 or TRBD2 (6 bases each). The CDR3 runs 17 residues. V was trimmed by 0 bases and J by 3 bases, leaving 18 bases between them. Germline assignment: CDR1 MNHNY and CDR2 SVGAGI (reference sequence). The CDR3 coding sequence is TGTGCCAGCAGTTACTCGAACAGGGCGGGGAAGGGCTACGAGCAGTACTTC. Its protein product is CASSYSNRAGKGYEQYF.

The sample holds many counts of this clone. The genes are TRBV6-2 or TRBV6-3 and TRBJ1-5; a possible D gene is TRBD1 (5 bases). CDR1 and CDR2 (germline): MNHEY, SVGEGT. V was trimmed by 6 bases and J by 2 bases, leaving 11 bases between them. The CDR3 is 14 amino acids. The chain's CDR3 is CASSPVGGNQPQHF. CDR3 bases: TGTGCCAGCAGCCCTGTGGGGGGCAATCAGCCCCAGCATTTT.

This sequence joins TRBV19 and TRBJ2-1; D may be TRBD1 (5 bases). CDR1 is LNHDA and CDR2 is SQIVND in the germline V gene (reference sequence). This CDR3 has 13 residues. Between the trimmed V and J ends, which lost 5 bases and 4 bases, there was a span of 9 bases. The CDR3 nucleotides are TGTGCCAGTAGTGCGACAGAATACAATGAGCAGTTCTTC. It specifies CASSATEYNEQFF.

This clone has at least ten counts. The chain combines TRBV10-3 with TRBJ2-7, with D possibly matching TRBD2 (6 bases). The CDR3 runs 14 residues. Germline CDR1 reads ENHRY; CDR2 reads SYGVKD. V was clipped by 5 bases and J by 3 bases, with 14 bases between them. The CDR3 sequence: CAISPGLPDYEQYF. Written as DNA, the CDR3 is TGTGCCATCAGTCCGGGACTCCCAGACTACGAGCAGTACTTC.

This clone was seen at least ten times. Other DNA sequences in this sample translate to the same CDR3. The CDR3: CATSDRRTVSSYNEQFF. As DNA, the CDR3 is TGTGCCACCAGTGACCGGAGGACAGTAAGCTCCTACAATGAGCAGTTCTTC. This chain links TRBV24-1 with TRBJ2-1; perhaps TRBD1 as D (6 bases). This CDR3 has 17 residues. Germline lookup yields CDR1 KGHDR and CDR2 SFDVKD. With 4 bases removed from V and 0 bases from J, the gap between germline ends came to 15 bases.

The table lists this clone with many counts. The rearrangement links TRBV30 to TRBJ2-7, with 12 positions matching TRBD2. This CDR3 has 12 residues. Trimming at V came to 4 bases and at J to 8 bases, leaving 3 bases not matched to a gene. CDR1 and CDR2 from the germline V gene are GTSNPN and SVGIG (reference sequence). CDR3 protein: CAWIGTSGQQYF. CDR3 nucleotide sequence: TGTGCCTGGATTGGGACTAGCGGGCAGCAGTACTTC.

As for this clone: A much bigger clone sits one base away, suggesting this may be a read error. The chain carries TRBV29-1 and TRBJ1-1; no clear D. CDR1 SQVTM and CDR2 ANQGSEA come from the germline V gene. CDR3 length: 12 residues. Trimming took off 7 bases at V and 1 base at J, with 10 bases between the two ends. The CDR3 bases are TGCAGCGATGTAAGGACGAACACTGAAGCTTTCTTT. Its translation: CSDVRTNTEAFF.

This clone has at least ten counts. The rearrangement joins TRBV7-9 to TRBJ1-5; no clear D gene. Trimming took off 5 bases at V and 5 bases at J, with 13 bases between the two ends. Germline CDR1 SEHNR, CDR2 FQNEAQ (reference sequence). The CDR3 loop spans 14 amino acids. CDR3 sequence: CASSPGEGYQPQHF. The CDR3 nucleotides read TGTGCCAGCAGCCCCGGGGAGGGCTATCAGCCCCAGCATTTT.

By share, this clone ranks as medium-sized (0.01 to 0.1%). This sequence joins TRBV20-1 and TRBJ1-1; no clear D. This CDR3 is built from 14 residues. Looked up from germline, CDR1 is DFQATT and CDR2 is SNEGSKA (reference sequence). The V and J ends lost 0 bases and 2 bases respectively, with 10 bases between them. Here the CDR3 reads CSARDPQFNTEAFF. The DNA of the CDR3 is TGCAGTGCTAGAGATCCGCAGTTCAACACTGAAGCTTTCTTT.

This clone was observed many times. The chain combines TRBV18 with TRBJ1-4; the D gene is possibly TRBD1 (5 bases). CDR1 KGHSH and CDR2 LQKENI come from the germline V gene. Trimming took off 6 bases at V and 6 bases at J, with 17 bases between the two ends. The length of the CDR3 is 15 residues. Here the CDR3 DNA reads TGTGCCAGCTCCCCCCAGCCCAGGGTAGATGAAAAACTGTTTTTT. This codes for CASSPQPRVDEKLFF.

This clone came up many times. The CDR3 loop reads CASSLGYSSTGELFF. CDR3 sequence (DNA): TGTGCCAGCAGCTTAGGTTACTCAAGCACCGGGGAGCTGTTTTTT. The chain joins TRBV7-2 to TRBJ2-2; unclear D gene. V lost 1 base and J lost 4, with 10 bases in between. Germline-derived CDR1 and CDR2 are SGHTA and FQGNSA. The CDR3 loop spans 15 amino acids.

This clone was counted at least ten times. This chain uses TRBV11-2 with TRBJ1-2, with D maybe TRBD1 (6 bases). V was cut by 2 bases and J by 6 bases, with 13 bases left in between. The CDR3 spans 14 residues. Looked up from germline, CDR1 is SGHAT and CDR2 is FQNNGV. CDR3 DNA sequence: TGTGCCAGCAGCTTAAGCCAGGGGAACGATGGCTACACCTTC. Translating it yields CASSLSQGNDGYTF.

This CDR3 reads CASTLDTDTGELFF. CDR3 in DNA: TGTGCCAGCACCCTGGACACGGACACCGGGGAGCTGTTTTTT. The rearrangement uses TRBV6-4 and TRBJ2-2; weak D call: TRBD1 (5 bases). Germline CDR1 and CDR2: MRHNA and SNTAGT. The CDR3 contains 14 residues. With 7 bases removed from V and 3 bases from J, the gap between germline ends came to 12 bases.

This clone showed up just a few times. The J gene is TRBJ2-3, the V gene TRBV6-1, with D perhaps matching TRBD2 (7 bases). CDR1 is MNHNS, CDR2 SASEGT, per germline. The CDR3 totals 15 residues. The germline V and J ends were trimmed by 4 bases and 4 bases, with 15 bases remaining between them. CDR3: CASSGGGGGSDTQYF. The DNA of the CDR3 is TGTGCCAGCAGTGGAGGGGGGGGAGGTTCAGATACGCAGTATTTT.

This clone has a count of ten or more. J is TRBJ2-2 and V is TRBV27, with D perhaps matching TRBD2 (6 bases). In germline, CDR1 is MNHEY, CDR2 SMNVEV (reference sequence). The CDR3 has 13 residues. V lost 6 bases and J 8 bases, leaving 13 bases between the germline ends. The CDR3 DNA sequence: TGTGCCAGCAGCCGGGACTCCCGTGGGGAGCTGTTTTTT. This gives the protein CASSRDSRGELFF.

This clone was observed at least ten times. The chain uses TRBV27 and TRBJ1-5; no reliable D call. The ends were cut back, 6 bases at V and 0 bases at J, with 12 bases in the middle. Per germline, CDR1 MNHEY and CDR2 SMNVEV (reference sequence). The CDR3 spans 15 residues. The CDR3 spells CASRVGSYSNQPQHF. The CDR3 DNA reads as TGTGCCAGCAGAGTGGGGAGCTATAGCAATCAGCCCCAGCATTTT.

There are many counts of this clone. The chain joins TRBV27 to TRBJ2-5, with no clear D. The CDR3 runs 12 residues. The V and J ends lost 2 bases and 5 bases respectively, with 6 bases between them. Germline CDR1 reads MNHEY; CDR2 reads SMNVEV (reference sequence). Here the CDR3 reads CASSLTGETQYF. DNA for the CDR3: TGTGCCAGCAGTTTAACCGGGGAGACCCAGTACTTC.